This TCR beta chain was sequenced for a study of T cells in Graves' hyperthyroidism and ophthalmopathy. This clonotype was seen ten or more times. V lost 5 bases, J lost 0 bases, and 15 bases lay in between. The CDR3 contains 16 residues. CDR1 is KGHSH and CDR2 is LQKENI in the germline V gene. Patients aged 18 to 65 had newly diagnosed hyperthyroidism that had lasted under 2 months. Amplification targeted TCR beta CDR3 regions from RNA transcripts. HTBI primers were employed in a first-round RT-PCR of the TCR CDR3. One entry per CDR3 protein, called by TCRdb with MiXCR from the multiplex PCR reads. The sample has about 180,000 distinct CDR3 sequences, approximately 17% seen once.

The chain joins TRBV18 to TRBJ2-3; D unclear. The sequence was obtained from a woman in her forties or fifties with Graves' hyperthyroidism. The sample was blood. The CDR3 region has the DNA TGTGCCAGCTCAGGAAGCGCTGGTGTAAGCACAGATACGCAGTATTTT. This translates into CASSGSAGVSTDTQYF.